This entry features one TCR beta chain sequence. Trimming pared 0 bases from V and 5 bases from J, leaving 6 bases between. Germline lookup yields CDR1 KGHSH and CDR2 LQKENI. The CDR3 spans 13 residues. Seattle researchers signed up patients amid active infection and tracked them longitudinally. The record originates from a study of blood T cell repertoires in COVID-19. Only in-frame clones appear in the TCRdb table, and some are missing; sequencing was by immunoSEQ multiplex PCR. In the table there are about 200,000 clones, around 83% of which are singletons. The chain has TRBV18 and TRBJ2-3; D uncertain. The sequenced material came from peripheral blood. This TCR was recovered from a woman aged 80 or older with COVID-19, enrolled during active disease. The chain's CDR3 is CASSPPSIDTQYF. CDR3 nucleotides: TGTGCCAGCTCACCACCGTCTATAGATACGCAGTATTTT. Full variable domain (remainder filled in from reference TRBV18 and TRBJ2-3): NAGVMQNPRHLVRRRGQEARLRCSPMKGHSHVYWYRQLPEEGLKFMVYLQKENIIDESGMPKERFSAEFPKEGPSILRIQQVVRGDSAAYFCASSPPSIDTQYFGPGTRLTVL.